Following are 22 T cell receptor beta chains from one sample sequenced in a study of blood T cell repertoires in COVID-19. Method: immunoSEQ multiplex PCR; TCRdb's copy keeps in-frame clones and lacks some. The sample lists under 200,000 clones; 80% to 90% were seen once. The material sequenced was peripheral blood. The receptors here all came from a man aged 18-30 years with active or convalescent COVID-19.

The chain is built from TRBV5-4 and TRBJ2-7; tentative D call: TRBD2 (6 bases). V shed 8 bases and J shed 4 bases, with 10 bases lying between them. The CDR3 runs to 11 residues. Germline values: CDR1 SGHNT, CDR2 YYREEE (reference sequence). CDR3 protein: CASGGDYEQYF. Written as DNA, the CDR3 is TGTGCCAGTGGAGGGGATTACGAGCAGTACTTC.

The chain links TRBV10-3 to TRBJ1-2, with D unresolved. V was trimmed by 6 bases and J by 2 bases, leaving 13 bases between them. The CDR3 covers 14 residues. Germline assignment: CDR1 ENHRY and CDR2 SYGVKD. The CDR3 region is CAIRPDWRNYGYTF. The CDR3, as DNA: TGTGCCATCAGACCCGACTGGAGAAACTATGGCTACACCTTC.

The chain couples TRBV19 to TRBJ2-2; weak D call: TRBD1 (6 bases). The CDR3 is 14 amino acids. The germline V and J ends were trimmed by 6 bases and 5 bases, with 13 bases remaining between them. Per germline, CDR1 LNHDA and CDR2 SQIVND (reference sequence). CDR3 in amino acids: CASRMPGVTGELFF. For the CDR3, the DNA is TGTGCCAGTAGGATGCCAGGGGTGACCGGGGAGCTGTTTTTT.

The chain uses TRBV7-7 and TRBJ2-3; 9 positions agree with TRBD1. V trimming: 5 bases; J trimming: 10 bases; junction bases outside the gene matches: 16. The CDR3 sequence is 16 residues long. Germline CDR1 reads SSHAT; CDR2 reads FNYEAQ (reference sequence). In DNA form, the CDR3 reads TGTGCCAGCAGCCCGACAGGGGGAGGCGGTCGGTCGCCGCAGTATTTT. This sequence encodes CASSPTGGGGRSPQYF.

CDR3 in DNA: TGTGCCAGCAGCTCGCTATTATTCCTGCCCAATGAGCAGTTCTTC. Translated: CASSSLLFLPNEQFF. J is TRBJ2-1 and V is TRBV13; D is ambiguous. Germline CDR1 reads PRHDT; CDR2 reads FYEKMQ (reference sequence). The CDR3 loop spans 15 amino acids. The V gene lost 4 bases and the J gene lost 6 bases, with 16 bases spanning the gap.

The CDR3 nucleotides are TGTGCCAGCAGCCCGGGTTCCTTAAGCAATCAGCCCCAGCATTTT. Its protein is CASSPGSLSNQPQHF. The chain is built from TRBV27 and TRBJ1-5, with no clear D. Trimming cost V 6 bases and J 1 base, with 13 bases left between them. The CDR3 is 15 residues long. CDR1 is MNHEY and CDR2 is SMNVEV in the germline V gene (reference sequence).

This chain joins TRBV19 and TRBJ1-3; D unclear. This CDR3 is 11 amino acids long. The ends were cut back, 4 bases at V and 4 bases at J, with 2 bases in the middle. Germline CDR1 reads LNHDA; CDR2 reads SQIVND (reference sequence). Here the CDR3 DNA reads TGTGCCAGTAGTACGGGAAACACCATATATTTT. It yields the protein CASSTGNTIYF. Full variable domain (outside the CDR3, taken from reference TRBV19 and TRBJ1-3): DGGITQSPKYLFRKEGQNVTLSCEQNLNHDAMYWYRQDPGQGLRLIYYSQIVNDFQKGDIAEGYSVSREKKESFPLTVTSAQKNPTAFYLCASSTGNTIYFGEGSWLTVV.

The chain is built from TRBV11-3 and TRBJ2-2, with TRBD2 matching 8 bases. Trimming at V came to 5 bases and at J to 8 bases, leaving 10 bases not matched to a gene. This CDR3 spans 15 amino acids. The V gene's germline CDR1 is SGHNT and CDR2 YENEEA. The CDR3 DNA is TGTGCCAGCAGCCTCCCGGGACTAGGAATAGGGGAGCTGTTTTTT. Amino acids: CASSLPGLGIGELFF.

CDR3 bases: TGTGCCAGCAGCAAAGTGGGGGGGCCGCGCTCTGGAAACACCATATATTTT. This translates into CASSKVGGPRSGNTIYF. J is TRBJ1-3 and V is TRBV2; D is possibly TRBD1 (6 bases). CDR3 length: 17 residues. Trimming took off 6 bases at V and 0 bases at J, with 18 bases between the two ends. In germline, CDR1 is SNHLY, CDR2 FYNNEI.

The V call is TRBV10-3, the J call TRBJ1-2; D remains unclear. The V end was cut by 4 bases, the J end by 3 bases, with 12 bases between. The germline V gene encodes CDR1 ENHRY and CDR2 SYGVKD. CDR3 length: 14 amino acids. CDR3 nucleotide sequence: TGTGCCATCAGTGCTCGCTTGGGAGACTATGGCTACACCTTC. This codes for CAISARLGDYGYTF.

The J gene is TRBJ1-6, the V gene TRBV18, with a tentative D call TRBD1 (6 bases). V was clipped by 6 bases and J by 0 bases, with 18 bases between them. The CDR3 covers 18 residues. Germline V gene data show CDR1 as KGHSH and CDR2 as LQKENI. The CDR3 region has the DNA TGTGCCAGCTCGCAACAGGGACCGCAGAGCTCCTATAATTCACCCCTCCACTTT. Its translation: CASSQQGPQSSYNSPLHF.

The J gene is TRBJ2-7, the V gene TRBV7-9, with D tentatively TRBD2 (5 bases). The germline gives CDR1 SEHNR, CDR2 FQNEAQ (reference sequence). V lost 3 bases and J 2 bases, leaving 11 bases between the germline ends. The CDR3 spans 14 residues. The CDR3 sequence is CASSFHGEPYEQYF. CDR3 coding DNA: TGTGCCAGCAGCTTTCACGGGGAACCCTACGAGCAGTACTTC.

This clone has just one count. The gene calls are TRBV11-3 and TRBJ2-1; 9 nucleotides match TRBD2. This CDR3 region has 15 residues. The V gene's germline CDR1 is SGHNT and CDR2 YENEEA. With V trimmed by 1 base and J by 4 bases, 2 bases remained unmatched. Here the CDR3 reads CASSLGLAEYNEQFF. The CDR3 DNA sequence: TGTGCCAGCAGCTTAGGACTAGCGGAATACAATGAGCAGTTCTTC.

V and J are TRBV9 and TRBJ2-1; 9 bases agree with TRBD2. The CDR3 covers 16 residues. After removal of 0 bases from V and 5 bases from J, the junction contained 6 bases not matched to a gene. Germline-derived CDR1 and CDR2 are SGDLS and YYNGEE. CDR3: CASSVGVTSGHNEQFF. The CDR3 DNA follows: TGTGCCAGCAGCGTAGGAGTGACTAGCGGTCACAATGAGCAGTTCTTC.

V gene TRBV5-1 combines with J gene TRBJ1-1; 7 bases fit TRBD1. Germline CDR1 SGHRS, CDR2 YFSETQ. Unmatched junction bases numbered 8, after V lost 4 bases and J lost 5 bases. This CDR3 is 14 amino acids long. The CDR3 sequence is CASSRPGGETEAFF. CDR3 in DNA: TGCGCCAGCAGCCGGCCAGGGGGAGAAACTGAAGCTTTCTTT.

The chain combines TRBV21-1 with TRBJ2-7; the table assigns TRBD2, which was not confirmed against the DNA. TRBV21-1 is reported as a pseudogene. CDR3 length: 11 amino acids. CDR3 nucleotides: TGTGCCAGCAGCATACGGGGAGAGCAGTACTTC. This sequence encodes CASSIRGEQYF.

The chain joins TRBV11-3 to TRBJ2-1, with D possibly being TRBD2 (5 bases). V lost 5 bases to trimming and J lost 10 bases, with 21 bases between them. CDR3 length equals 15 residues. Looked up from germline, CDR1 is SGHNT and CDR2 is YENEEA. Written as DNA, the CDR3 is TGTGCCAGCAGCCCCTTTAGGGCGGCTACGGGGGAGCAGTTCTTC. Residues: CASSPFRAATGEQFF.

J is TRBJ2-7 and V is TRBV27, with D tentatively TRBD2 (6 bases). The germline gives CDR1 MNHEY, CDR2 SMNVEV (reference sequence). The CDR3 totals 15 residues. V lost 5 bases and J lost 3, with 17 bases in between. CDR3 residues: CASSPQVGGNYEQYV. The CDR3 nucleotides are TGTGCCAGCAGTCCCCAGGTGGGGGGAAACTACGAGCAGTACGTC.

The rearrangement links TRBV5-1 to TRBJ2-7, with 7 bases identical to TRBD1. The CDR3 contains 13 residues. Germline V gene lookup returns CDR1 SGHRS and CDR2 YFSETQ. The V gene end was trimmed by 3 bases and the J gene end by 2 bases; junction bases not matched to a gene: 2. The CDR3 is CASSYGTAYEQYF. CDR3 nucleotides: TGCGCCAGCAGCTACGGGACAGCCTACGAGCAGTACTTC. Drawing the rest from reference TRBV5-1 and TRBJ2-7, the complete variable domain is KAGVTQTPRYLIKTRGQQVTLSCSPISGHRSVSWYQQTPGQGLQFLFEYFSETQRNKGNFPGRFSGRQFSNSRSEMNVSTLELGDSALYLCASSYGTAYEQYFGPGTRLTVT.

This chain joins TRBV4-1 and TRBJ2-3, with 9 bases matching TRBD2. V shed 0 bases and J 2 bases; nucleotides not matched to a gene: 9. CDR1 and CDR2 from the germline V gene are MGHRA and YSYEKL. The CDR3 extends over 18 amino acids. CDR3 sequence: CASSQDYTGTSYTDTQYF. CDR3 in DNA: TGCGCCAGCAGCCAAGATTACACGGGGACTAGCTACACAGATACGCAGTATTTT.

The chain recombines TRBV4-2 with TRBJ2-3; D gene uncertain. The CDR3 runs 15 residues. Trimming pared 0 bases from V and 4 bases from J, leaving 11 bases between. The germline gives CDR1 LGHNA, CDR2 YNFKEQ. Written as DNA, the CDR3 is TGTGCCAGCAGCCAAGAAAGCATTTTGGCAGATACGCAGTATTTT. Translation gives CASSQESILADTQYF.

CDR3 DNA sequence: TGTGCCAGCATAAGTAGCGGGGGTGGAGAGACCCAGTACTTC. It specifies CASISSGGGETQYF. The genes are TRBV11-2 and TRBJ2-5; TRBD2 aligns across 9 bases. Germline assignment: CDR1 SGHAT and CDR2 FQNNGV. CDR3 length equals 14 residues. With V trimmed by 7 bases and J by 4 bases, 7 bases remained unmatched.